This TCR beta chain is drawn from a study of Ad26.COV2.S vaccination and SARS-CoV-2 variants. Study results and limitations: Vaccinated individuals (as opposed to placebo recipients) had higher spike-specific TCR breadth.

The method was immunoSEQ multiplex PCR; TCRdb's version includes in-frame clones alone and lacks a portion of them. The table shows about 350,000 clones, with about 89% occurring only once. Comments on this clone: Its antigen remains unidentified.

As to treatment: 19 received Ad26.COV2.S at low or high dose, single or two shots; about 5 received placebo; per-sample allocation not given. The samples date from day 63 after the first vaccine or placebo injection. Trimming removed 4 bases from V and 0 bases from J, with 12 bases in between. This CDR3 region has 15 residues. CDR1 is SGHNT and CDR2 is YYREEE in the germline V gene (reference sequence). This receptor was identified in a person between 18 and 60 years old who received the Ad26.COV2.S COVID-19 vaccine or a placebo. The V call is TRBV5-4, the J call TRBJ2-3; maybe TRBD1 (5 bases). Sequencing used peripheral blood, obtained in a trial of Ad26.COV2.S vaccine versus placebo. CDR3 bases: TGTGCCAGCAGCCTCGACAGTTCTAGCACAGATACGCAGTATTTT. Residues: CASSLDSSSTDTQYF.